These 2 T cell receptor beta chains came from one sample sequenced in a study of beta chain features in type 1 diabetes (dated by TCRdb to the late 2010s). Libraries came from the immunoSEQ multiplex PCR assay. The entire isolated RNA was reverse transcribed using the High Capacity cDNA Reverse Transcription Kit, and thus expressed TCRB transcripts were sequenced. The source is immuneACCESS, and TCRdb retained only in-frame sequences with V and J called. Part of the clones is not carried over; for the studies checked, unresolved V genes explain less than half of this, and the remainder is unexplained. This sample lists hundreds of thousands of clones; about 14% were detected once. The ten most abundant clones make up just under 0.04% of the sample. Results the study describes overall, beyond this receptor: Type 1 diabetes patients showed a moderate but significant shortening of TCRB CDR3 length in all four CD4+ subsets.

The antigens these receptors bind are not known. The specimen was naive CD4+ T cells from blood. Interpreted using the paper, the cell subset or site label stands for: true naive CD4+ T cells. These receptors originate from a man between 18 and 29 years old with type 1 diabetes.

This clone was detected only a few times. The CDR3 DNA is TGCGCCAGCAGCCAATCAGGGGGCGCGGGTCAGCCCCAGCATTTT. Protein sequence: CASSQSGGAGQPQHF. The chain combines TRBV4-3 with TRBJ1-5; 8 bases map to TRBD1. Germline V CDR1 and CDR2: LGHNA, YSLEER. Trimming cost V 2 bases and J 6 bases; bases outside gene matches: 6. CDR3 length: 15 residues.

This chain links TRBV18 with TRBJ2-3; no firm D call. The CDR3 runs to 12 residues. The V and J ends lost 3 bases and 5 bases respectively, with 6 bases between them. Germline CDR1 and CDR2: KGHSH and LQKENI. CDR3 bases: TGTGCCAGCTCACCGGTACAAGATACGCAGTATTTT. Translating gives CASSPVQDTQYF. The variable domain in full, completed from reference TRBV18 and TRBJ2-3, reads NAGVMQNPRHLVRRRGQEARLRCSPMKGHSHVYWYRQLPEEGLKFMVYLQKENIIDESGMPKERFSAEFPKEGPSILRIQQVVRGDSAAYFCASSPVQDTQYFGPGTRLTVL.